This TCR beta chain was identified in a study of blood T cell repertoires in COVID-19. About the research overall: The United States, Italy and Spain were the sources of the acute and convalescent COVID-19 samples. T cells, B-cell-depleted T cells, or PBMCs supplied cDNA or gDNA.

This clone was seen more than once but under ten times. V lost 0 bases and J 1 base, leaving 9 bases between the germline ends. CDR3 size: 15 residues. Per germline, CDR1 LNHNV and CDR2 YYDKDF (reference sequence). Authors' methods: Nucleated cell counts were estimated from reference gene primer amplification. Sequencing was performed with immunoSEQ multiplex PCR; in TCRdb, only in-frame clones are kept and a portion is missing. For V, J and clone size, that table is used; D and trimming come from the DNA. The data contain some 60,000 clones, roughly 80% of them singletons. V gene TRBV15 combines with J gene TRBJ1-2; D ambiguous. The clonotype originates from a woman aged 45 to 65 with active or convalescent COVID-19. Specimen: peripheral blood. CDR3 sequence reads: CATSRDRGLNYGYTF. CDR3 in DNA: TGTGCCACCAGCAGAGATCGGGGTCTTAACTATGGCTACACCTTC. The entire variable domain, with the rest obtained from reference TRBV15 and TRBJ1-2, is as follows: DAMVIQNPRYQVTQFGKPVTLSCSQTLNHNVMYWYQQKSSQAPKLLFHYYDKDFNNEADTPDNFQSRRPNTSFCFLDIRSPGLGDTAMYLCATSRDRGLNYGYTFGSGTRLTVV.